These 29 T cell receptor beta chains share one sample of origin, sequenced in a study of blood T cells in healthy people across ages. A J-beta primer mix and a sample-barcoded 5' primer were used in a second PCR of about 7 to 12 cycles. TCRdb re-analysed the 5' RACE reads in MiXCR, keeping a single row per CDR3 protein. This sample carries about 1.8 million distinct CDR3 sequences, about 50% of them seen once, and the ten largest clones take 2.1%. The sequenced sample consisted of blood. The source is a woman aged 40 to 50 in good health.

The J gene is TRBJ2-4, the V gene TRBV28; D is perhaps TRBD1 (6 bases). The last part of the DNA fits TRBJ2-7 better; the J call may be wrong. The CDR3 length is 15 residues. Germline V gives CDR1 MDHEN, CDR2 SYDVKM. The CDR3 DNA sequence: TGTGCCAGCAGTACCTTCGTGGCAGGGGAACCCGAGCAGTACTTC. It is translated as CASSTFVAGEPEQYF.

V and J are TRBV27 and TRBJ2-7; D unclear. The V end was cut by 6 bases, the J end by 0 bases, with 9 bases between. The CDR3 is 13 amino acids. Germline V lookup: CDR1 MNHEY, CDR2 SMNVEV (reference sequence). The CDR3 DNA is TGTGCCAGCAGAGCCTGGGGCTCCTACGAGCAGTACTTC. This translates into CASRAWGSYEQYF.

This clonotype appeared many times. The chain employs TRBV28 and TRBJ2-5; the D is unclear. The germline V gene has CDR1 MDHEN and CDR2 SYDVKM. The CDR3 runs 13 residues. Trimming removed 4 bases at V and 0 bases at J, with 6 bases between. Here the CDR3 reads CASSSADQETQYF. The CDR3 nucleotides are TGTGCCAGCAGTTCCGCGGACCAAGAGACCCAGTACTTC.

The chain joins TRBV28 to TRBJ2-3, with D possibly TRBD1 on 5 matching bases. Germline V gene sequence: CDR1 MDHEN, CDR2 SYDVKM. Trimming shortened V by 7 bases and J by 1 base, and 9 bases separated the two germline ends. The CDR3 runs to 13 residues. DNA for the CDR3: TGTGCCAGCACCGAGACAGGCACAGATACGCAGTATTTT. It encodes CASTETGTDTQYF.

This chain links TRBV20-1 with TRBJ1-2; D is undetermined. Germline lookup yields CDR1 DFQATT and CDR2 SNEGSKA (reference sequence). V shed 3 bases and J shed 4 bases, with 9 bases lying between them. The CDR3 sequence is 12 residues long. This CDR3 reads CSASTGGYGYTF. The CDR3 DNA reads TGCAGTGCTAGTACGGGAGGCTATGGCTACACCTTC.

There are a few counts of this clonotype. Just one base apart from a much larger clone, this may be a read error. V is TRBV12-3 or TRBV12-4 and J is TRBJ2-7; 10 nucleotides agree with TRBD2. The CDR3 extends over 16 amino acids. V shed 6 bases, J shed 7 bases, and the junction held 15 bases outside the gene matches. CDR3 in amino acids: CASRSSDLAGVNEQYF. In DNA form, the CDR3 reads TGTGCCAGCAGATCCTCCGATCTAGCGGGGGTCAATGAGCAGTACTTC.

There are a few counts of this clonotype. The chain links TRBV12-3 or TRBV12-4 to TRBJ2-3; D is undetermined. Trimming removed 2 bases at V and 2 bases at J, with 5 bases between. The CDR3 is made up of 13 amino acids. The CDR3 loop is CASSLYNTDTQYF. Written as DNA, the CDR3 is TGTGCCAGCAGTTTATACAACACAGATACGCAGTATTTT.

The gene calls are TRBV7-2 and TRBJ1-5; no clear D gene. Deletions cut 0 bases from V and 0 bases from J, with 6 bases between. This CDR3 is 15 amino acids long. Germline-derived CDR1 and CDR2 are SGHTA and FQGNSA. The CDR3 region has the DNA TGTGCCAGCAGCTTAGCGGCTAGTAGCAATCAGCCCCAGCATTTT. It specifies CASSLAASSNQPQHF.

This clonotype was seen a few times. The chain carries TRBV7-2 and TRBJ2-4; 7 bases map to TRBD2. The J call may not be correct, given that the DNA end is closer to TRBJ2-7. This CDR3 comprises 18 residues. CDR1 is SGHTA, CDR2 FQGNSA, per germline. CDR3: CASSSPGAGLSLAYEQYF. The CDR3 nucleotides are TGTGCCAGCAGCTCCCCCGGAGCGGGGCTATCCCTAGCCTACGAGCAGTACTTC.

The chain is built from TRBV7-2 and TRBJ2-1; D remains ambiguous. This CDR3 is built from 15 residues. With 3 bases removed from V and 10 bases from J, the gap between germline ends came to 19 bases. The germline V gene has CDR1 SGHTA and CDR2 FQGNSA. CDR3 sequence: CASSLMRPDVGEQFF. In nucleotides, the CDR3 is TGTGCCAGCAGCTTGATGAGGCCTGACGTTGGGGAGCAGTTCTTC. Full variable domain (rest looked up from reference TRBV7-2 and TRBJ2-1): GAGVSQSPSNKVTEKGKDVELRCDPISGHTALYWYRQSLGQGLEFLIYFQGNSAPDKSGLPSDRFSAERTGGSVSTLTIQRTQQEDSAVYLCASSLMRPDVGEQFFGPGTRLTVL.

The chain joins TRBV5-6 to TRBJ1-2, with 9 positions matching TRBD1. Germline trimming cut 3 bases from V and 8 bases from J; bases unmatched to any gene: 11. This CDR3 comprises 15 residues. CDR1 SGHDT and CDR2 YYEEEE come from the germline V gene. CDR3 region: CASSSQGARAGGYTF. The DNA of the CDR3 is TGTGCCAGCAGCTCACAGGGGGCCCGAGCAGGCGGCTACACCTTC.

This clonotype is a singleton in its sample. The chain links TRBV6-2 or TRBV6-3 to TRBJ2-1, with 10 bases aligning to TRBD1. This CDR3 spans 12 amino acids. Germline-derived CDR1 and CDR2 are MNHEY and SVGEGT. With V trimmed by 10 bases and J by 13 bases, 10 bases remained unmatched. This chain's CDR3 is CAIRDRGLDQFF. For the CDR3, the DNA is TGTGCCATCCGAGACAGGGGGCTCGATCAGTTCTTC.

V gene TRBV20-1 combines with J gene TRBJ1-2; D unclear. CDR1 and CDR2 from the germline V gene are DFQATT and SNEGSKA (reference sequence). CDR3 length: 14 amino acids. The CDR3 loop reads CGSGKPNTNYGYTF. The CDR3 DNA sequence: TGCGGAAGCGGGAAACCGAATACTAACTATGGCTACACCTTC.

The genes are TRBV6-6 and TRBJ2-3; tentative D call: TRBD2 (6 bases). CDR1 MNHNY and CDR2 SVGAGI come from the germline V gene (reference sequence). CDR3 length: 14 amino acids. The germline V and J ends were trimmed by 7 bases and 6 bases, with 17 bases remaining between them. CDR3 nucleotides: TGTGCCAGCACCGCCAGCGGGCGAGGGGATACGCAGTATTTT. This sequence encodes CASTASGRGDTQYF.

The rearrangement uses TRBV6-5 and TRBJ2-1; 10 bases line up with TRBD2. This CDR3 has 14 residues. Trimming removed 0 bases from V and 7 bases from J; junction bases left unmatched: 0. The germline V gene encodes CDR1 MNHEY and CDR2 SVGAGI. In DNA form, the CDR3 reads TGTGCCAGCAGTTACTCAGCGGGAGGGAATGAGCAGTTCTTC. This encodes CASSYSAGGNEQFF.

The CDR3 spells CASSLEEGPGTDTQYF. CDR3 DNA sequence: TGCGCCAGCAGCTTGGAAGAGGGTCCTGGCACAGATACGCAGTATTTT. The V call is TRBV5-1, the J call TRBJ2-3, with a possible D match to TRBD2 (5 bases). V was trimmed by 0 bases and J by 1 base, leaving 12 bases between them. The CDR3 has 16 residues. Germline V gives CDR1 SGHRS, CDR2 YFSETQ.

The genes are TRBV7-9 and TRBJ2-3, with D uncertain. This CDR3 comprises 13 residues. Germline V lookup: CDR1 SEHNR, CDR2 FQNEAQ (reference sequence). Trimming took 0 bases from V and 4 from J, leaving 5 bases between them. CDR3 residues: CASSLASADTQYF. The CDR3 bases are TGTGCCAGCAGCTTAGCTTCAGCAGATACGCAGTATTTT.

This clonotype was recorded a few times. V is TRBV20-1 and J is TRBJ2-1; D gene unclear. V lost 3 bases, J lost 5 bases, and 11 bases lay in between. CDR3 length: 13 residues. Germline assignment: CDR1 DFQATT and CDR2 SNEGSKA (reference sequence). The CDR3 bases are TGCAGTGCTAGCGGAGACCTCCACAATGAGCAGTTCTTC. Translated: CSASGDLHNEQFF.

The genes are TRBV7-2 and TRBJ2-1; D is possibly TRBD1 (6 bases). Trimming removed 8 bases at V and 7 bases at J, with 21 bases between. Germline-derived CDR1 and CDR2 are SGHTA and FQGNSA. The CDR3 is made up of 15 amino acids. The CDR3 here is CASGPLGGGKNEQFF. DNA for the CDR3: TGTGCCAGCGGTCCCCTAGGGGGTGGTAAGAATGAGCAGTTCTTC.

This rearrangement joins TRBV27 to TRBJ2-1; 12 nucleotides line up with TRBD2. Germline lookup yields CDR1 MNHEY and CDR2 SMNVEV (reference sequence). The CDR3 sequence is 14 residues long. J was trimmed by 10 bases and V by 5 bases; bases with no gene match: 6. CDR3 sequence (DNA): TGTGCCAGCAGTCCGCGACTAGCGGGGGAGGAGCAGTTCTTC. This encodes CASSPRLAGEEQFF.

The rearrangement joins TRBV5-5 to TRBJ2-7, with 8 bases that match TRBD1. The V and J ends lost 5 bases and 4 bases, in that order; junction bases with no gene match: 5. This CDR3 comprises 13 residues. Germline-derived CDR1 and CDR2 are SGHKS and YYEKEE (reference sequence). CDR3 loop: CASRAGGRYEQYF. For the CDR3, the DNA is TGTGCCAGCAGGGCAGGGGGCAGGTACGAGCAGTACTTC.

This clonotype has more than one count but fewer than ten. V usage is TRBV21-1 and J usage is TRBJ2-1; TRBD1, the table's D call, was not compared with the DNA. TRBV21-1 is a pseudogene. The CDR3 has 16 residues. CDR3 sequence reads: CASSNFVWGHDHEQFF. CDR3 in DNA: TGTGCCAGCAGCAACTTCGTGTGGGGACACGATCATGAGCAGTTCTTC.

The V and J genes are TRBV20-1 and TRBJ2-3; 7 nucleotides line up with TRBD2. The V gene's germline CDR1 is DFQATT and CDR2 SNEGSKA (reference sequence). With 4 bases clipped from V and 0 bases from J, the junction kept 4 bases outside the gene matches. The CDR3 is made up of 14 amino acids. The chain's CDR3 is CSAKGRESTDTQYF. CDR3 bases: TGCAGTGCTAAGGGGCGGGAGAGCACAGATACGCAGTATTTT.

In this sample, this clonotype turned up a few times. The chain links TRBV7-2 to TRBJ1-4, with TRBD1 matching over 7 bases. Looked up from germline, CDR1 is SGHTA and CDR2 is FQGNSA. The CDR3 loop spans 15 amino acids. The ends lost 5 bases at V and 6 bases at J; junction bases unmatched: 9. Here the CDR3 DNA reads TGTGCCAGCAGCCCCCAGACAGGGAAGGATGAAAAACTGTTTTTT. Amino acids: CASSPQTGKDEKLFF.

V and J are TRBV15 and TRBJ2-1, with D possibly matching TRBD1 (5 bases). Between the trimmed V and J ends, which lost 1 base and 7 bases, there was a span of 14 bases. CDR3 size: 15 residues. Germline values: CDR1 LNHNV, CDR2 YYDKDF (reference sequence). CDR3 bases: TGTGCCACCAGCAGAGTTCAGGGCCCCAGGAATGAGCAGTTCTTC. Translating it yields CATSRVQGPRNEQFF.

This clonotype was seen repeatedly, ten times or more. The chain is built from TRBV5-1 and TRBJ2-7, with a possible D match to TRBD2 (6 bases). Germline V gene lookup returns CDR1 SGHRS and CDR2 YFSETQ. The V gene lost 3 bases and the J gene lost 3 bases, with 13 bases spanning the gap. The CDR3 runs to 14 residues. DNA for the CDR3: TGCGCCAGCAGCTCCACGGGGGATAGCTACGAGCAGTACTTC. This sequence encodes CASSSTGDSYEQYF.

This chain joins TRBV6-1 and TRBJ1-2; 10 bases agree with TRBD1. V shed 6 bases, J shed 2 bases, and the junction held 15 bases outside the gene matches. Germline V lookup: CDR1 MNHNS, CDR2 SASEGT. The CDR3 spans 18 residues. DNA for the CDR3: TGTGCCAGCAGGCGACTCCGGGACAGGGGATCGCCGAACTATGGCTACACCTTC. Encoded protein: CASRRLRDRGSPNYGYTF.

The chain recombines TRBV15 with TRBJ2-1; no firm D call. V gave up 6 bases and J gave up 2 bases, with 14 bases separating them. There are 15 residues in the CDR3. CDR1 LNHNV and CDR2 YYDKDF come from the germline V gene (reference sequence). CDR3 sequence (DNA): TGTGCCACCAGGACTTTCCTCCTTACCTACAATGAGCAGTTCTTC. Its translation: CATRTFLLTYNEQFF.

CDR3 region: CASSQDGEGTKNIQYF. For the CDR3, the DNA is TGTGCCAGCAGCCAAGATGGGGAGGGCACCAAAAACATTCAGTACTTC. The chain couples TRBV3-1 to TRBJ2-4; TRBD2 matches 7 bases. The germline V gene has CDR1 LGHDT and CDR2 YNNKEL (reference sequence). The length of the CDR3 is 16 residues. J lost 2 bases, V lost 0 bases, and 4 bases had no gene match.